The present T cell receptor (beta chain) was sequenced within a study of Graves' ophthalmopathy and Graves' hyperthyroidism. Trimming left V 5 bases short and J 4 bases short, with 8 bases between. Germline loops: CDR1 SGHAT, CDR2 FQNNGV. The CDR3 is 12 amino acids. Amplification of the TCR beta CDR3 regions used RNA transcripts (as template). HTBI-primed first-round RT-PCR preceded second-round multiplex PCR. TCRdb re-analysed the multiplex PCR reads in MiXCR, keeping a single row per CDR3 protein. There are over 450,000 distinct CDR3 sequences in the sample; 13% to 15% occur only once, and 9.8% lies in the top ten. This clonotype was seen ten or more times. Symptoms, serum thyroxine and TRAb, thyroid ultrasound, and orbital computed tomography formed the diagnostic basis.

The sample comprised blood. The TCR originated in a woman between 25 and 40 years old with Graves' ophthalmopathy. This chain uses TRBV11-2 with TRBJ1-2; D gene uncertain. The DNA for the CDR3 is TGTGCCAGCAGCCCAGTGAGCTATGGCTACACCTTC. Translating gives CASSPVSYGYTF.